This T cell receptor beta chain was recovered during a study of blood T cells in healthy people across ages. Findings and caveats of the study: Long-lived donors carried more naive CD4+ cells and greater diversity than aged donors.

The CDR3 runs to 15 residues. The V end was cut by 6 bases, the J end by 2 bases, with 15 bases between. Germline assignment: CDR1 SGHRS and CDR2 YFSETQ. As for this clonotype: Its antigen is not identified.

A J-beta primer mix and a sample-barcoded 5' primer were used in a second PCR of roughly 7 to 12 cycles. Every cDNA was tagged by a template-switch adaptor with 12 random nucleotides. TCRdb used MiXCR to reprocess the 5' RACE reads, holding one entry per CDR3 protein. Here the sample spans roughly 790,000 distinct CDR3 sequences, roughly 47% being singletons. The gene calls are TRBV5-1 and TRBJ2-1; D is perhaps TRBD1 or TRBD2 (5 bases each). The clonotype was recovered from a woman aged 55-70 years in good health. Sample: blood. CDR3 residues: CASNIRDHTYNEQFF. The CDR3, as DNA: TGCGCCAGCAACATCCGGGACCACACCTACAATGAGCAGTTCTTC.